This T cell receptor (beta chain) was identified in a study of technical replicates of blood from several donors. Repertoires were generated with immunoSEQ multiplex PCR, while TCRdb's copy carries only in-frame clones and drops some. The table includes roughly 65,000 clones, around 90% detected once. This clone was recorded once. Sequenced material: PBMCs. The TCR was taken from a human donor in good health. Some clones in this sample may be carry-over from other donors' samples.

The DNA of the CDR3 is TGTGCCAGCTGGGGGACTTCCAAGGCAGATACGCAGTATTTT. Protein product: CASWGTSKADTQYF. V usage is TRBV21-1 and J usage is TRBJ2-3; TRBD2 is the table's D call, not checked against the DNA. TRBV21-1 is a pseudogene locus. The CDR3 is 14 residues long.